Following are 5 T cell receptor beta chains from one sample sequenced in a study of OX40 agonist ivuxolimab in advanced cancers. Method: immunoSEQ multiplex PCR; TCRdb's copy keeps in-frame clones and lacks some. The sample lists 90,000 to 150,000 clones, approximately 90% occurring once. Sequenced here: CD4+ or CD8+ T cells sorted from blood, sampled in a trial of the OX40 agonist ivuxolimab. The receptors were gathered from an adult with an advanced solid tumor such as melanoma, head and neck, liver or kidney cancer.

CDR3 residues: CASSAASGGSYEQYF. The DNA for the CDR3 is TGTGCCAGCAGCGCGGCTAGCGGGGGCTCCTACGAGCAGTACTTC. The V gene is TRBV9, the J gene TRBJ2-7, with TRBD2 matching 10 bases. V shed 3 bases and J 0 bases; nucleotides not matched to a gene: 3. The germline V gene has CDR1 SGDLS and CDR2 YYNGEE. This CDR3 is 15 amino acids long.

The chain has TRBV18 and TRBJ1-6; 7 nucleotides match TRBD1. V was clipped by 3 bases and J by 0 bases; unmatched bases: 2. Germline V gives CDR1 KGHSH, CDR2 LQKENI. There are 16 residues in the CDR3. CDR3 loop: CASSPRDSSYNSPLHF. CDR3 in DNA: TGTGCCAGCTCACCCAGGGACAGCTCCTATAATTCACCCCTCCACTTT.

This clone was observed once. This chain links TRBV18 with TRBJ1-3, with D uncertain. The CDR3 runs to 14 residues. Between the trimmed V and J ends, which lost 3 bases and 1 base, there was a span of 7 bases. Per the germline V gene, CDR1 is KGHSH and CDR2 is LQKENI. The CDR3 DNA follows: TGTGCCAGCTCACCGATGGATTCTGGAAACACCATATATTTT. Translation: CASSPMDSGNTIYF.

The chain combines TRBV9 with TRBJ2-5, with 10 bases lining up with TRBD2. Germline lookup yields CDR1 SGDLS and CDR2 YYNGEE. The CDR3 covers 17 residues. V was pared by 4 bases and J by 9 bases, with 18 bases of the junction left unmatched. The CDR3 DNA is TGTGCCAGCAGCCCGAGCGGGGGGGCCGGCCTACTGGGAGCCCAGTACTTC. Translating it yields CASSPSGGAGLLGAQYF.

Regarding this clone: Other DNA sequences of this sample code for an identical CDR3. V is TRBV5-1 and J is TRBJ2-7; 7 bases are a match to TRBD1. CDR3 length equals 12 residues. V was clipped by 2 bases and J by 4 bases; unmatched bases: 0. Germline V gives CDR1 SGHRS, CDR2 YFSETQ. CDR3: CASSLQGYEQYF. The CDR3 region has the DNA TGCGCCAGCAGCTTACAGGGGTACGAGCAGTACTTC.